This TCR beta chain was identified during a study of shared clonotypes between healthy human individuals. The donor cohort consisted entirely of Caucasian adults residing in Nashville, Tennessee. The V segment lost 0 bases and the J segment 9 bases; nucleotides outside the gene matches: 10. Germline V gene data show CDR1 as MGHRA and CDR2 as YSYEKL. The CDR3 length is 16 residues. Profiling relied on immunoSEQ multiplex PCR, and the TCRdb table lists in-frame clones only, not all of them. This table has some 2,400,000 clones, about 94% appearing once. This clonotype originated in a young man in good health. V is TRBV4-1 and J is TRBJ2-1, with 8 bases that match TRBD2. Sequencing input: naive CD4+ T cells sorted from blood. The subset: CD45RA+ positively selected. The CDR3 DNA reads TGCGCCAGCAGCCAAGATAGCTGGCGGGAGGAAGGTGAGCAGTTCTTC. Residues: CASSQDSWREEGEQFF.